This T cell receptor (beta chain) was retrieved from a study of OX40 agonist ivuxolimab in advanced cancers. Turning to the study itself: The drug used for patients, ivuxolimab, was an agonistic anti-OX40 (CD134) antibody. General study results and limits: Among the lowest levels of clonal expansion were found in partial responders at 0.1-3.0 mg/kg. Low levels of normalized T-cell clonal expansion also appeared in some nonresponders.

A word on this clone: The antigen remains unidentified.

The CDR3 loop spans 15 amino acids. The ends were cut back, 3 bases at V and 0 bases at J, with 9 bases in the middle. The germline gives CDR1 MDHEN, CDR2 SYDVKM. The data were produced by immunoSEQ multiplex PCR, yet TCRdb's version contains in-frame clones alone and is incomplete. The top ten clones hold around a fifth of a sample with tens of thousands of clones, 70% to 80% of them seen once. The V gene is TRBV28, the J gene TRBJ1-5, with D uncertain. The sample here was CD4+ or CD8+ T cells sorted from blood, taken in a trial of the OX40 agonist ivuxolimab. This sequence was found in an adult with an advanced solid tumor such as melanoma, head and neck, liver or kidney cancer. The CDR3 sequence is CASSFLGNSNQPQHF. The CDR3 DNA follows: TGTGCCAGCAGTTTTTTGGGAAATAGCAATCAGCCCCAGCATTTT.